This record looks at one T cell receptor beta chain sequence and its context. The sample holds many counts of this clonotype. Its antigen is still unknown. The sample holds no much larger clone one base away, and base qualities are not on file. The record originates from a study of T cells in Graves' hyperthyroidism and ophthalmopathy (dated by TCRdb to the late 2010s). Concerning the study at large: Peripheral blood samples were taken at the time of initial diagnosis, prior to any treatment. Prospective prediction of ophthalmopathy was tested in an independent validation cohort consisting of 18 hyperthyroidism patients and 17 patients who later progressed to ophthalmopathy. The 95 to 100 discovery patients were randomly divided into training and test sets at a 7:3 ratio. To identify TCR V-J signatures that set the groups apart, the researchers used a discovery cohort of more than 95 patients, made up of 40 to 45 with Graves' ophthalmopathy and approximately 57 with stable Graves' hyperthyroidism. The paper reports TCR Vbeta CDR3 sequencing of approximately 140 peripheral blood samples: around 41 ophthalmopathy, about 75 hyperthyroidism and around 17 progressor patients. Following sampling, methimazole starting at 30 mg daily was given to hyperthyroidism patients, and high-dose intravenous methylprednisolone was given to ophthalmopathy patients. In more than 5 Graves' hyperthyroidism patients, the study also compared T-cell repertoires from thyroid tissue with T-cell repertoires from blood.

The TCR beta CDR3 regions were amplified from the RNA transcripts. A first-round RT-PCR of the TCR CDR3 used the HTBI primer set with the Qiagen OneStep RT-PCR kit. A second multiplex PCR round built the libraries, followed by size selection and purification. Libraries were sequenced paired-end with 100 bp reads on an Illumina HiSeq2000. Concerning the study's data processing: SOAPnuke was used to process the raw data, with reads discarded if the reads contained adapters or uncalled bases, had a mean Phred below 15, or lacked an exact constant-primer or identifier match. COPE v1.2.5 was used to merge high-quality paired reads, and clonotypes were defined as unique nucleotide sequences. MiTCR v1.1 was used to align the clonotypes against IMGT TRBV, TRBD and TRBJ reference segments. The analysis included only V-J combinations with a frequency above 0.0001, which together covered about 99% of the repertoires. The TCS score was defined as F50 (clonal expansion) divided by E x V (chaos), with BLOSUM62-based TCRdist calculated between CDR3 peptides within each V-J. Welch's t-statistics and random forest reduced roughly 540 V-J features to 10 to 15, which were used in a naive Bayes classifier (R e1071). The Morisita-Horn index was used to measure how similar the thyroid and blood repertoires were. TCRdb took the public reads, trimmed them with fastp at Q25, ran MiXCR for clone calling and kept in-frame beta chains. Identical CDR3 protein sequences are pooled into one entry, listed with their most common genes and DNA. TCRdb, rather than the study authors, made the V and J calls. Counted in this sample were approximately 610,000 distinct CDR3 sequences; roughly 15% of them appeared once. The top ten constitute roughly 4.5% of the sample.

The germline V and J ends show losses of 5 bases and 3 bases respectively, and no gene match explains 4 bases of the junction. CDR1 is given as MNHEY and CDR2 as SMNVEV, both from the germline V gene (reference sequence). The CDR3 runs 13 residues from the cysteine to the phenylalanine. Here the CDR3 DNA is all that survives: 39 bases in frame from base 1. Ophthalmopathy patients had moderately to severely active disease, Clinical Activity Score of at least 3, NOSPECS grade of at least 4, and duration under 3 months. Exclusion was applied to patients with uncontrolled infections, other autoimmune diseases, pregnancy or lactation. Diagnoses relied on clinical symptoms, serum thyroxine and TRAb, thyroid ultrasound and orbital computed tomography. PBMCs were isolated from 7.5 to 10 ml of fresh peripheral blood by Ficoll-Paque density gradient centrifugation. Total RNA was extracted with Trizol reagent, and quality was checked on an Agilent 2100 Bioanalyzer.

Overall study outcomes, separate from this receptor: No statistical method was used to fix the sample size in advance, and group allocation was not hidden from the investigators. Most expanded thyroid clonotypes (frequency above 0.001) were also found in blood, which suggests that blood repertoires may mirror thyroid immune responses. In cross-validation, a model built on a 13 V-J signature told ophthalmopathy apart from stable hyperthyroidism with approximately 90% sensitivity and approximately 84% specificity, and in testing the same model reached 80%/75%. In validation, the model predicted progression to ophthalmopathy with over 65% sensitivity and less than 75% specificity, a median of 6.5 months before onset.

The sequenced sample was blood. The chain couples TRBV27 to TRBJ2-7, with 7 junctional bases fitting TRBD2. This receptor was taken from a woman between 35 and 50 years old with Graves' ophthalmopathy. The CDR3 protein is CASSRGEHYEQYF. The nucleotide sequence is TGTGCCAGCAGTCGGGGGGAACACTACGAGCAGTACTTC.